This is a list of T cell receptor beta chains from one sample in a study of blood T cell repertoires in COVID-19. TCRdb's table, derived via immunoSEQ multiplex PCR, lists solely in-frame clones and lacks some. The table includes 170,000 or so clones, around 89% detected once. Sequenced: PBMCs or T cells enriched from blood (not recorded which). Every receptor here comes from a woman between 45 and 60 years old who had recovered from COVID-19. Each CDR3 is given with its conserved first and last residue. A D gene is named only where the DNA matches it firmly. For some rows the clone size is stated as once, few or many, or as a class when expanded; others skip it.

CDR3 length	V gene	clone size	J gene	D gene	CDR3 DNA	CDR3 protein
13	TRBV6-2/TRBV6-3	NA	TRBJ1-5	NA	TGTGCCAGCAGCCTAAATACAGGTCAGCCCCAGCATTTT	CASSLNTGQPQHF
13	TRBV7-6	NA	TRBJ2-7	TRBD1	TGTGCCAGCAGCCCGGGACAGTTGTACGAGCAGTACTTC	CASSPGQLYEQYF
14	TRBV7-2	NA	TRBJ2-3	NA	TGTGCCAGCAGCTCAGACATCAGCACAGATACGCAGTATTTT	CASSSDISTDTQYF
16	TRBV4-3	once	TRBJ2-7	TRBD1	TGCGCCAGCAGCCAAGCCATGACAGGGGGTGCCTACGAGCAGTACTTC	CASSQAMTGGAYEQYF
14	TRBV14	NA	TRBJ1-4	NA	TGTGCCAGCAACCAAGATGGTAGACGGGGGAGAGTGTTTTTT	CASNQDGRRGRVFF
16	TRBV11-3	NA	TRBJ1-5	TRBD1	TGTGCCAGCAGCTCGATACCGGGACAGAACAATCAGCCCCAGCATTTT	CASSSIPGQNNQPQHF
12	TRBV30	once	TRBJ1-5	TRBD1	TGTGCCTGGTCGACAGGGGCCCAGCCCCAGCATTTT	CAWSTGAQPQHF
16	TRBV7-3	NA	TRBJ2-1	NA	TGTGCCAGCAGCTGGTCGCCGGGGAGCATGGCGGGAGAGCAGTTCTTC	CASSWSPGSMAGEQFF
17	TRBV5-1	NA	TRBJ2-7	TRBD1	TGCGCCAGCAGCTTGAATTGGTCCGGGACAGGGTCCTACGAGCAGTACTTC	CASSLNWSGTGSYEQYF
14	TRBV6-5	NA	TRBJ1-2	TRBD1	TGTGCCAGCAGACCAGGGGGCGCGGTCTATGGCTACACCTTC	CASRPGGAVYGYTF
13	TRBV24-1	NA	TRBJ2-5	NA	TGTGCCACCAGTGGAGGTCCTGGGGAGACCCAGTACTTC	CATSGGPGETQYF
17	TRBV3-1/TRBV3-2	NA	TRBJ1-3	TRBD1	TGTGCCAGCAGCCAAGTTACGGGGCAGGGGGCCGAAAACACCATATATTTT	CASSQVTGQGAENTIYF
14	TRBV29-1	many	TRBJ2-4	NA	TGCAGCGCCGGCCCGACTCTAGCCAAAAACATTCAGTACTTC	CSAGPTLAKNIQYF
13	TRBV5-4	NA	TRBJ1-1	TRBD1	TGTGCCAGCAATCGAGACAGGGTCACTGAAGCTTTCTTT	CASNRDRVTEAFF